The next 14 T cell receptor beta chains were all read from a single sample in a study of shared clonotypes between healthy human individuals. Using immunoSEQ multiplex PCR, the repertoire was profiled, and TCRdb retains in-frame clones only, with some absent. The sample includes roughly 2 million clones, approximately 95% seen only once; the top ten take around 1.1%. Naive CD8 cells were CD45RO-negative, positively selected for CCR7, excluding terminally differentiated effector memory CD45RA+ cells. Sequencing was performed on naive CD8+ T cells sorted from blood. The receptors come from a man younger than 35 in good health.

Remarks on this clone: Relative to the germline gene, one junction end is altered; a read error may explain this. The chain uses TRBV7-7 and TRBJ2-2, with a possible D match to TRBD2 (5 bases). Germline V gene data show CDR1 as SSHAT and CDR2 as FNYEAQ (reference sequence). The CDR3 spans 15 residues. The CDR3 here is CASSLGFGGTGELFF. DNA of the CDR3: TGTGCTAGCAGCTTAGGGTTCGGAGGCACCGGGGAGCTGTTTTTT.

CDR3 nucleotides: TGTGCCAGCAGCTTAGGACAGCAGACAGGGGGCTACACCTTC. Translated: CASSLGQQTGGYTF. The V gene is TRBV7-6, the J gene TRBJ1-2; 7 bases are shared with TRBD1. This CDR3 region has 14 residues. The germline V gene has CDR1 SGHVS and CDR2 FNYEAQ. Trimming cost V 1 base and J 8 bases; bases outside gene matches: 7.

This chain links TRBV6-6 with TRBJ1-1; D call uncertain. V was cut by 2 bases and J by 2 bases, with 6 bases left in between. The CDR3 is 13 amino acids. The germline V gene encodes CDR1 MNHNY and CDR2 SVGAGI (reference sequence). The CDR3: CASSYKGNTEAFF. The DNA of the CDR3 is TGTGCCAGCAGTTACAAGGGTAACACTGAAGCTTTCTTT.

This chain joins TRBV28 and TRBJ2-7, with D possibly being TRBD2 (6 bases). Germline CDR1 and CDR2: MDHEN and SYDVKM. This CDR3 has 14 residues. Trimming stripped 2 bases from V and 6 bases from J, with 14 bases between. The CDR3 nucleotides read TGTGCCAGCAGTTTAGTGGGCGGGGACGGCGAGCAGTACTTC. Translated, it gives CASSLVGGDGEQYF.

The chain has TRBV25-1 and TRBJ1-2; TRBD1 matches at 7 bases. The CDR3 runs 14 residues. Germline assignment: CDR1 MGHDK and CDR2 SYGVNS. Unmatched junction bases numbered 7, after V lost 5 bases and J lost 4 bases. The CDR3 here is CASSPTGDFYGYTF. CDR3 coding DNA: TGTGCCAGCAGTCCTACAGGGGACTTCTATGGCTACACCTTC.

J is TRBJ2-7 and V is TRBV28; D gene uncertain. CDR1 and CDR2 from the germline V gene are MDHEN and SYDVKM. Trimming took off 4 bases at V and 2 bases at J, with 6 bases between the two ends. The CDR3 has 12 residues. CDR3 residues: CASSSPPYEQYF. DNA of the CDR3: TGTGCCAGCAGTTCACCCCCCTACGAGCAGTACTTC.

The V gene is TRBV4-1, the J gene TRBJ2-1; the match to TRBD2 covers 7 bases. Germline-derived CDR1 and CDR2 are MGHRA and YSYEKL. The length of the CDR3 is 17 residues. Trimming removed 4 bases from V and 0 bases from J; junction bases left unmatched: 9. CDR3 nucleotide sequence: TGCGCCAGCAGCCTCTATGGAGCGGGGACCTCCTACAATGAGCAGTTCTTC. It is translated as CASSLYGAGTSYNEQFF.

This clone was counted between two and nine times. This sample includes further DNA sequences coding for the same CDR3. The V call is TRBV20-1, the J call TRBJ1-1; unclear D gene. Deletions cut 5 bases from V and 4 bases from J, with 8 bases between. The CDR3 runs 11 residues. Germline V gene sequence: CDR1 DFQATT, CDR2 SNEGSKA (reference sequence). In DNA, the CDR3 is TGCAGTGCTGTCAGTGTCACTGAAGCTTTCTTT. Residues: CSAVSVTEAFF.

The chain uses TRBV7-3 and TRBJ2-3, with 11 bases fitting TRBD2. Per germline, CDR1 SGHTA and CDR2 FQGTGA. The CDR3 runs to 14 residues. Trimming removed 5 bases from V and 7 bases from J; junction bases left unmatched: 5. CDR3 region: CASSVASGGYTQYF. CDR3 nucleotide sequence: TGTGCCAGCAGCGTCGCTAGCGGGGGGTATACGCAGTATTTT.

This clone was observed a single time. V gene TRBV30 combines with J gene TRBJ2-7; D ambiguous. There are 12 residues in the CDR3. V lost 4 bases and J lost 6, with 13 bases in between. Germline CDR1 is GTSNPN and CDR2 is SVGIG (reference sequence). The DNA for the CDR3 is TGTGCCTGGAATGTACCCCACTTCGAGCAGTACTTC. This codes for CAWNVPHFEQYF.

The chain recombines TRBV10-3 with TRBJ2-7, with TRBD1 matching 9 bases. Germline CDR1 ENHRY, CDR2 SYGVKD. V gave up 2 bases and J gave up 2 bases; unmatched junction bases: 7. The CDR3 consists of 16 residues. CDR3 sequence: CAISEGRDRDAYEQYF. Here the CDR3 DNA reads TGTGCCATCAGTGAGGGCCGGGACAGGGACGCCTACGAGCAGTACTTC.

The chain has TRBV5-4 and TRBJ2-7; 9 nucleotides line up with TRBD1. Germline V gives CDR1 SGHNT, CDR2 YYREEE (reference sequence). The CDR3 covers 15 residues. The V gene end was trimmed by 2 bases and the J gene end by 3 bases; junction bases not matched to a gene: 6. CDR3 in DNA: TGTGCCAGCAGCTTAATTTCGACAGGGGGCTACGAGCAGTACTTC. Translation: CASSLISTGGYEQYF. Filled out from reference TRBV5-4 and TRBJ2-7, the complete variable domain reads ETGVTQSPTHLIKTRGQQVTLRCSSQSGHNTVSWYQQALGQGPQFIFQYYREEENGRGNFPPRFSGLQFPNYSSELNVNALELDDSALYLCASSLISTGGYEQYFGPGTRLTVT.

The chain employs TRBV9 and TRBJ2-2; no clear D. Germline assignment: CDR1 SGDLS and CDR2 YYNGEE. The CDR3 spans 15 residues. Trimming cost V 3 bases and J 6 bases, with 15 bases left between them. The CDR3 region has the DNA TGTGCCAGCAGCGGAAATCTTTATTGGCCCGGGGAGCTGTTTTTT. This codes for CASSGNLYWPGELFF. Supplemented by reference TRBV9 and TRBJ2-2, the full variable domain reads DSGVTQTPKHLITATGQRVTLRCSPRSGDLSVYWYQQSLDQGLQFLIQYYNGEERAKGNILERFSAQQFPDLHSELNLSSLELGDSALYFCASSGNLYWPGELFFGEGSRLTVL.

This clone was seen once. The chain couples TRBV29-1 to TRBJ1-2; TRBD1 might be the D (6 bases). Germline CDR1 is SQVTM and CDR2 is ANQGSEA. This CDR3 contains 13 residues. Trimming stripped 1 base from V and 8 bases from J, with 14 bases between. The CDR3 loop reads CSVEGQANRGYTF. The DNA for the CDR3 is TGCAGCGTTGAAGGACAGGCCAATCGGGGCTACACCTTC.